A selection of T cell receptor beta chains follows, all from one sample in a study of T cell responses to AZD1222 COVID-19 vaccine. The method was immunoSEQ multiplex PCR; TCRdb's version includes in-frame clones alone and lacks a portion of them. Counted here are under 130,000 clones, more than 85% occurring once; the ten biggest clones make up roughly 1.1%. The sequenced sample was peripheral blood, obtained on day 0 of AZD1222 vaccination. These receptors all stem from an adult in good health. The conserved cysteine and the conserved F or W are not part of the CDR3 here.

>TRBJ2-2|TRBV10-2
ASSPGTGYSGELF
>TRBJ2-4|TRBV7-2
ASSSGTRGGGNIQY
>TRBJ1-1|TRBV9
ASSVGGAPFEAF
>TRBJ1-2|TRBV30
AWGKGRDYGYT
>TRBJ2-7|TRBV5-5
ASSLPDGSSYEQY
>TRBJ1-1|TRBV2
ASIRTPYTEAF
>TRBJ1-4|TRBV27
ASSGQGAGEKLF
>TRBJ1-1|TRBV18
ASSPNLRARRDMNTEAF
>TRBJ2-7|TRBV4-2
ASSQAGRTGKNEQY
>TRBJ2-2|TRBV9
ASSEGLDNTGELF
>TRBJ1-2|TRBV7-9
ASSSGLPKGYGYT
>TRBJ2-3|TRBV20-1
SATLLVPY
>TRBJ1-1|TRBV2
ASSEETGRTYTEAF
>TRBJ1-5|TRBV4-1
ASSQEDAIWSNQPQH
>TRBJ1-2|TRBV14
ASSQEIRSGYT
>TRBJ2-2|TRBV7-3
ASSIVSGGSTGELF
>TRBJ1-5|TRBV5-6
ASSSGASNQPQH
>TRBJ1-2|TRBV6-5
ASSYAWGTYGYT
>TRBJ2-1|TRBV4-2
ASSQEISGGPNEQF
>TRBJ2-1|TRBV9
ASGGEQF
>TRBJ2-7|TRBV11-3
ASSETGRDEQY
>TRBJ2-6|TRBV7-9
ASSQRGGANVLT
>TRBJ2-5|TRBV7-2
ASSPGDRGPQETQY
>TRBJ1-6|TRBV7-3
ASSLTQFNSPLH
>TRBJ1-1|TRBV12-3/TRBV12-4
ASSLWGTEAF
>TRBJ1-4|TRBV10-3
AIRGRGEKLF
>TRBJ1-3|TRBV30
AWDRGPSSGNTIY
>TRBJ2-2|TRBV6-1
ASSDKPGLSTGELF
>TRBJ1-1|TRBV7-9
ASSLRTAGENTEAF
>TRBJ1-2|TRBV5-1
ASSYSGQGGYT
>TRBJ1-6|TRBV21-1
ASSKLRQVYNSPLH
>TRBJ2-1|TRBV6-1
ASSEGRGFRGLNEQF
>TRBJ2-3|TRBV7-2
ASSSNRAGTDTQY
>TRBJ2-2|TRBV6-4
ASSDETGGPGELF
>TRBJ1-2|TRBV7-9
ASRRDSVNYGYT
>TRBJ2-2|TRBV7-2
ASRQSGPGELF
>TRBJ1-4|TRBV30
AWKLGTESQKLF
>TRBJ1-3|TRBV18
ASSPSTLRPDTIY
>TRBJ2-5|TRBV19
ASSILGARETQY
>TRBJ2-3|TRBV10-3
AIRTGRADTQY
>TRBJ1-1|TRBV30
AWSQVMNTEAF
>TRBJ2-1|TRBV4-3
ASSQGRRNEQF
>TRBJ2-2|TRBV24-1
ATRGTGVSANTGELF
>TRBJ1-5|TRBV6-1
ASSELGLGNQPQH
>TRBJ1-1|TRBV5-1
ASSLAGGNTEAF
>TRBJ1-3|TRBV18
ASSPTISGNTIY
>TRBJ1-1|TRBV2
ASSDRRNTEAF
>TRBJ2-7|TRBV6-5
ASSPGLADEQY
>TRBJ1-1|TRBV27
ASSLSGSTEAF
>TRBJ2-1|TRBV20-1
SASVASGFDEQF